The 14 T cell receptor beta chains given below trace back to one sample, sequenced in a study of blood T cells in healthy people across ages. Then a second PCR, running roughly 7 to 11 cycles, was carried out with a sample-barcoded 5' primer and a J-beta primer mix. One entry per CDR3 protein, called by TCRdb with MiXCR from the 5' RACE reads. The sample lists more than 500,000 distinct CDR3 sequences, roughly 28% occurring once. Sample: blood. The source of these receptors is a woman in her 70s in good health.

This clonotype turned up a few times. The J gene is TRBJ1-3, the V gene TRBV20-1; D is perhaps TRBD1 (6 bases). Between the trimmed V and J ends, which lost 3 bases and 1 base, there was a span of 13 bases. Germline CDR1 DFQATT, CDR2 SNEGSKA (reference sequence). CDR3 length: 15 residues. In DNA, the CDR3 is TGCAGTGCTAGCCGCGGGCAGGGGTCTGGAAACACCATATATTTT. Protein: CSASRGQGSGNTIYF.

This clonotype was counted a few times. CDR3 nucleotides: TGCGCCAGCAGCTTGGCGGCAGGGCTAAATGAGCAGTTCTTC. As protein: CASSLAAGLNEQFF. The chain carries TRBV5-1 and TRBJ2-1; D possibly corresponds to TRBD1 (5 bases). CDR1 SGHRS and CDR2 YFSETQ come from the germline V gene. V was pared by 0 bases and J by 7 bases, with 11 bases between. The CDR3 has 14 amino acids.

The chain uses TRBV7-2 and TRBJ2-5, with 7 bases that match TRBD2. Germline V gives CDR1 SGHTA, CDR2 FQGNSA. The CDR3 loop spans 15 amino acids. V lost 3 bases, J lost 0 bases, and 4 bases stayed unmatched. CDR3: CASSFQRGHQETQYF. CDR3 in DNA: TGTGCCAGCAGCTTCCAGCGGGGACACCAAGAGACCCAGTACTTC.

In its sample, this clonotype was seen a few times. The CDR3 protein is CSARDEFNSGSSGYNEQFF. Written as DNA, the CDR3 is TGCAGTGCTAGAGATGAATTTAATTCGGGGTCTAGCGGTTACAATGAGCAGTTCTTC. This chain links TRBV20-1 with TRBJ2-1; TRBD2 matches at 7 bases. Germline V gives CDR1 DFQATT, CDR2 SNEGSKA (reference sequence). Germline trimming cut 0 bases from V and 4 bases from J; bases unmatched to any gene: 18. The CDR3 is made up of 19 amino acids.

This clonotype has a handful of counts. The rearrangement links TRBV5-6 to TRBJ1-5; D gene unclear. CDR1 and CDR2 from the germline V gene are SGHDT and YYEEEE. This CDR3 has 13 amino acids. With 4 bases removed from V and 7 bases from J, the gap between germline ends came to 12 bases. CDR3 protein: CASSPRMIQPQHF. The CDR3 DNA sequence: TGTGCCAGCAGCCCGAGAATGATCCAGCCCCAGCATTTT.

CDR3 coding DNA: TGCGCCAGCAGCTGGGATGGTGTAGTCAATGAGCAGTTCTTC. Residues: CASSWDGVVNEQFF. The chain combines TRBV5-1 with TRBJ2-1; no clear D gene. Germline V CDR1 and CDR2: SGHRS, YFSETQ. Trimming shortened V by 3 bases and J by 6 bases, and 13 bases separated the two germline ends. The CDR3 runs to 14 residues.

This clonotype was observed a handful of times. The CDR3 here is CASSYSGRSSSYEQYF. The CDR3, as DNA: TGTGCCAGCAGTTACTCGGGCAGAAGTAGCTCCTACGAGCAGTACTTC. The chain recombines TRBV6-5 with TRBJ2-5; no definite D call. The better agreement between TRBJ2-7 and the DNA end casts doubt on the J call. Germline CDR1 is MNHEY and CDR2 is SVGAGI. CDR3 size: 16 residues.

J is TRBJ2-1 and V is TRBV18; D not resolved. The V end lost 1 base, the J end lost 8 bases, and 12 bases lay between the germline ends. Germline CDR1 and CDR2: KGHSH and LQKENI. The CDR3 runs 14 residues. CDR3 sequence reads: CASSPQLQLDEQFF. The CDR3 bases are TGTGCCAGCTCACCACAGCTACAATTAGATGAGCAGTTCTTC.

V is TRBV10-3 and J is TRBJ2-3; D uncertain. The CDR3 sequence is 15 residues long. Trimming took off 0 bases at V and 2 bases at J, with 9 bases between the two ends. Germline CDR1 and CDR2: ENHRY and SYGVKD. The CDR3 sequence: CAISESGPPTDTQYF. For the CDR3, the DNA is TGTGCCATCAGTGAGTCGGGCCCCCCCACAGATACGCAGTATTTT.

V gene TRBV20-1 combines with J gene TRBJ2-1; 9 bases match TRBD2. The J call is uncertain, as TRBJ2-5 better fits the DNA end. The CDR3 sequence is 14 residues long. Germline V CDR1 and CDR2: DFQATT, SNEGSKA (reference sequence). The CDR3 region has the DNA TGCAGTAGCTTCCAAGCGGGGGGTCGTGTGACCCAGTACTTC. Protein product: CSSFQAGGRVTQYF.

V is TRBV10-2 and J is TRBJ2-5; D ambiguous. Trimming cost V 6 bases and J 2 bases, with 13 bases left between them. The CDR3 consists of 14 residues. Germline lookup yields CDR1 WSHSY and CDR2 SAAADI. DNA for the CDR3: TGCGCCAGCAGAAAGTCCGATCCTCAAGAGACCCAGTACTTC. Amino acids: CASRKSDPQETQYF.

Comments on this clonotype: A junction end diverges from the germline sequence, so it may reflect a read error. The chain joins TRBV7-2 to TRBJ2-5, with D possibly being TRBD1 (5 bases). The J call could be wrong; TRBJ2-1 is a better fit for the DNA end. Germline values: CDR1 SGHTA, CDR2 FQGNSA. CDR3 length: 15 residues. This chain's CDR3 is CASSLAGLRGSEQFF. The CDR3, as DNA: TGCGCCAGCAGCTTAGCTGGGTTAAGGGGCAGTGAGCAGTTCTTC.

This clonotype was counted a few times. V usage is TRBV12-5 and J usage is TRBJ2-5, with 10 bases that match TRBD2. CDR1 is LGHNT, CDR2 FRNRAP, per germline. The CDR3 extends over 15 amino acids. V shed 1 base and J 5 bases; nucleotides not matched to a gene: 4. This CDR3 reads CASGLDLAGVETQYF. In DNA form, the CDR3 reads TGTGCTAGTGGTTTGGACCTAGCGGGGGTGGAGACCCAGTACTTC.

The V and J genes are TRBV27 and TRBJ2-5; 7 bases are shared with TRBD1. This CDR3 has 15 residues. The ends lost 4 bases at V and 5 bases at J; junction bases unmatched: 10. Looked up from germline, CDR1 is MNHEY and CDR2 is SMNVEV (reference sequence). CDR3 residues: CASSSSGQDWETQYF. The CDR3, as DNA: TGTGCCAGCAGTTCGTCCGGACAGGATTGGGAGACCCAGTACTTC.